Listed below are T cell receptor beta chains from one sample, sequenced in a study of blood T cell repertoires in COVID-19. Only in-frame clones appear in the TCRdb table, and some are missing; sequencing was by immunoSEQ multiplex PCR. The repertoire has some 150,000 clones, about 85% of them found once; the top ten carry around 3.1%. The sequencing input was peripheral blood. All receptors derive from a woman aged 40-49 years with active or convalescent COVID-19. CDR3s include the opening cysteine and the closing phenylalanine or tryptophan. A D gene is named only where the DNA matches it firmly. Clone size is given for some rows only: seen once, a few or many times, or a class if the clone is expanded.

d_call	clone_size	v_call	j_call	cdr3_aa	cdr3_nt
TRBD1	-	TRBV7-7	TRBJ2-3	CASSLNPGTGTDTQYF	TGTGCTAGCAGCTTAAACCCCGGGACAGGGACAGATACGCAGTATTTT
-	-	TRBV19	TRBJ2-5	CASRVRDTRETQYF	TGTGCCAGTAGGGTCCGGGACACCCGCGAGACCCAGTACTTC
TRBD2	few	TRBV27	TRBJ2-3	CASSFLRTSGPGSTDTQYF	TGTGCCAGCAGTTTCCTCAGGACTAGCGGGCCGGGAAGCACAGATACGCAGTATTTT
-	-	TRBV5-1	TRBJ1-1	CASSLGVGGLTEAFF	TGCGCCAGCAGCTTGGGGGTTGGAGGGCTGACTGAAGCTTTCTTT
TRBD2	-	TRBV4-1	TRBJ2-5	CASSPRPTSGQETQYF	TGCGCCAGCAGCCCCCGACCGACTAGCGGCCAAGAGACCCAGTACTTC
-	-	TRBV3-1/TRBV3-2	TRBJ2-1	CASSQVRSSYNEQFF	TGTGCCAGCAGCCAAGTTAGATCGTCCTACAATGAGCAGTTCTTC
TRBD1	-	TRBV4-1	TRBJ1-2	CASSQGRQGVRGYTF	TGCGCCAGCAGCCAAGGTCGACAGGGGGTAAGGGGCTACACCTTC
TRBD2	-	TRBV28	TRBJ2-1	CASRGGGLYNEQFF	TGTGCCAGCAGGGGCGGGGGGCTCTACAATGAGCAGTTCTTC
TRBD2	once	TRBV10-3	TRBJ2-5	CAISDGRTSGGPSQETQYF	TGTGCCATCAGTGACGGACGGACTAGCGGGGGGCCTTCTCAAGAGACCCAGTACTTC
TRBD2	-	TRBV4-1	TRBJ2-1	CASAPSGGSVSYNEQFF	TGCGCCAGCGCGCCCAGCGGGGGCTCCGTCTCCTACAATGAGCAGTTCTTC
-	-	TRBV27	TRBJ1-5	CASSTLQPNGNQPQHF	TGTGCCAGCAGTACCCTACAGCCGAACGGCAATCAGCCCCAGCATTTT
-	-	TRBV6-1	TRBJ1-4	CASSEGWGRANEKLFF	TGTGCCAGCAGTGAAGGGTGGGGCAGGGCTAATGAAAAACTGTTTTTT
TRBD1	-	TRBV4-3	TRBJ2-1	CASSQEWDSLYNEQFF	TGCGCCAGCAGCCAAGAGTGGGACAGCCTCTACAATGAGCAGTTCTTC
-	-	TRBV18	TRBJ1-5	CASSPMSGGNQPQHF	TGTGCCAGCTCCCCCATGTCCGGGGGAAATCAGCCCCAGCATTTT
-	-	TRBV3-1/TRBV3-2	TRBJ2-7	CASSQGGWSYEQYF	TGTGCCAGCAGCCAAGGCGGTTGGTCCTACGAGCAGTACTTC
TRBD2	-	TRBV19	TRBJ2-5	CASSIWTSGVEETQYF	TGTGCCAGTAGCATCTGGACTAGCGGGGTTGAGGAGACCCAGTACTTC
-	-	TRBV6-5	TRBJ1-1	CASSRDTMNTEAFF	TGTGCCAGCAGCCGCGACACCATGAACACTGAAGCTTTCTTT
TRBD1	-	TRBV9	TRBJ2-7	CASSPRGQGDPYEQYF	TGTGCCAGCAGCCCGAGGGGACAGGGGGATCCCTACGAGCAGTACTTC
-	-	TRBV18	TRBJ2-1	CASSRRSGDEQFF	TGTGCCAGCTCACGTCGATCAGGCGATGAGCAGTTCTTC
TRBD1	-	TRBV7-2	TRBJ2-7	CASSPDRGREYEQYF	TGTGCCAGCAGCCCGGACAGGGGGCGAGAGTACGAGCAGTACTTC
TRBD1	-	TRBV6-1	TRBJ1-1	CASREDRGQNTEAFF	TGTGCCAGCAGGGAAGACAGGGGACAGAACACTGAAGCTTTCTTT
-	-	TRBV6-2/TRBV6-3	TRBJ1-5	CASSPLRFNQPQHF	TGTGCCAGCAGTCCCCTAAGATTCAATCAGCCCCAGCATTTT
TRBD2	-	TRBV4-1	TRBJ2-3	CASSLTSGIGDTQYF	TGCGCCAGCAGCCTCACTAGCGGGATAGGAGATACGCAGTATTTT
TRBD1	few	TRBV5-1	TRBJ1-6	CASSLEQGSRPLHF	TGCGCCAGCAGCTTGGAACAGGGGTCTAGACCCCTCCACTTT